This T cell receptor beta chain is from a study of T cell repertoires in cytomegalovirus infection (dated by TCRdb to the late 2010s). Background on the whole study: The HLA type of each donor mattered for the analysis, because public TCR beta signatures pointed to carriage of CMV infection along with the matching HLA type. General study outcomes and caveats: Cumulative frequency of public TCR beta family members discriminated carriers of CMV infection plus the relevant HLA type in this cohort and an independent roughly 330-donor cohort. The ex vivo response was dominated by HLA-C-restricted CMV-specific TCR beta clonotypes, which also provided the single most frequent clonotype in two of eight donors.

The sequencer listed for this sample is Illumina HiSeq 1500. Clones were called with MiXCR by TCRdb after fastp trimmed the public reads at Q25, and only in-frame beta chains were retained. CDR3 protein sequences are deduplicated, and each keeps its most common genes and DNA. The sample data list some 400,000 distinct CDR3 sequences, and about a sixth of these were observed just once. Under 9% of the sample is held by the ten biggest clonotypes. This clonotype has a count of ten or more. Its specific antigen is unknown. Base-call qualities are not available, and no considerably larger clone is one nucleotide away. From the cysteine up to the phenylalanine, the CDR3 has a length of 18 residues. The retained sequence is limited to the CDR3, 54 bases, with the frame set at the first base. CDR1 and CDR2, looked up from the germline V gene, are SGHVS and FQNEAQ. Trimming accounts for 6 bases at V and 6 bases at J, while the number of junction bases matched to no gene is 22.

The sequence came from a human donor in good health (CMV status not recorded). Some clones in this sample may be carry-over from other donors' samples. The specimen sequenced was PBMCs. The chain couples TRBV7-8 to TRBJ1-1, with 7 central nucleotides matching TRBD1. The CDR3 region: CASRLGGQTVGELAEAFF. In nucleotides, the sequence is TGTGCCAGCAGGCTCGGGGGACAGACAGTGGGGGAATTGGCTGAAGCTTTCTTT.